This passage covers 20 T cell receptor beta chains from one sample sequenced in a study of blood T cell repertoires in COVID-19. Assay: immunoSEQ multiplex PCR; the TCRdb copy retains only in-frame clones and omits some. The repertoire consists of about 230,000 clones, with 75% to 85% occurring once and the leading ten covering 1.4%. Sequenced sample: peripheral blood. The receptors were sampled from a woman aged 35 to 49 who had recovered from COVID-19.

J is TRBJ1-5 and V is TRBV7-2, with D possibly being TRBD1 (5 bases). CDR3 size: 14 residues. The germline V and J ends were trimmed by 5 bases and 0 bases, with 8 bases remaining between them. Germline CDR1 is SGHTA and CDR2 is FQGNSA. CDR3: CASSADSSNQPQHF. The CDR3 DNA reads TGTGCCAGCAGCGCCGACAGTAGCAATCAGCCCCAGCATTTT.

This clone was detected only a few times. The V and J genes are TRBV6-5 and TRBJ1-2; 8 bases match TRBD1. Germline trimming cut 6 bases from V and 7 bases from J; bases unmatched to any gene: 10. The CDR3 covers 14 residues. The germline CDR1 and CDR2 sequences are MNHEY and SVGAGI. The CDR3 protein is CASRRTGIRGGYTF. The CDR3 bases are TGTGCCAGCAGGAGGACAGGGATCAGAGGTGGCTACACCTTC.

At least ten counts were recorded for this clone. The chain recombines TRBV10-3 with TRBJ1-3; D not certain. Trimming took 0 bases from V and 0 from J, leaving 12 bases between them. The CDR3 is 17 amino acids. From germline, CDR1 is ENHRY and CDR2 SYGVKD. This CDR3 reads CAISESSRGNSGNTIYF. For the CDR3, the DNA is TGTGCCATCAGTGAGTCTTCTCGCGGGAACTCTGGAAACACCATATATTTT.

Here the CDR3 reads CATSVRARATNEKLFF. In nucleotides, the CDR3 is TGTGCCACCAGCGTTAGGGCGCGGGCAACTAATGAAAAACTGTTTTTT. The chain has TRBV10-3 and TRBJ1-4, with D hard to call. The CDR3 is made up of 16 amino acids. Looked up from germline, CDR1 is ENHRY and CDR2 is SYGVKD. V was trimmed by 10 bases and J by 0 bases, leaving 18 bases between them.

V is TRBV19 and J is TRBJ2-3, with D maybe TRBD2 (6 bases). This CDR3 is 13 amino acids long. Germline lookup yields CDR1 LNHDA and CDR2 SQIVND (reference sequence). With 7 bases removed from V and 4 bases from J, the gap between germline ends came to 12 bases. The CDR3 sequence: CASTTTGADTQYF. The DNA for the CDR3 is TGTGCCAGTACTACGACGGGGGCAGATACGCAGTATTTT.

This clone was counted ten times or more. This sequence joins TRBV5-1 and TRBJ1-4; tentative D call: TRBD1 (5 bases). Between the trimmed V and J ends, which lost 4 bases and 7 bases, there was a span of 20 bases. This CDR3 region has 16 residues. In germline, CDR1 is SGHRS, CDR2 YFSETQ. This chain's CDR3 is CASSTGGRPGSEKLFF. DNA of the CDR3: TGCGCCAGCAGCACGGGGGGACGTCCCGGGAGTGAAAAACTGTTTTTT.

The genes are TRBV18 and TRBJ2-3; 8 positions agree with TRBD2. This CDR3 region has 18 residues. Germline V CDR1 and CDR2: KGHSH, LQKENI. The junction had 14 bases not matched to a gene; V was cut back by 6 bases and J by 0 bases. As DNA, the CDR3 is TGTGCCAGCTCCAGCCTCGGATCAGCGGGGGTGAGCACAGATACGCAGTATTTT. It encodes CASSSLGSAGVSTDTQYF. Combining the CDR3 with reference TRBV18 and TRBJ2-3 gives the whole variable domain NAGVMQNPRHLVRRRGQEARLRCSPMKGHSHVYWYRQLPEEGLKFMVYLQKENIIDESGMPKERFSAEFPKEGPSILRIQQVVRGDSAAYFCASSSLGSAGVSTDTQYFGPGTRLTVL.

The chain is built from TRBV9 and TRBJ1-1; the D gene is possibly TRBD1 (6 bases). Between the trimmed V and J ends, which lost 3 bases and 5 bases, there was a span of 17 bases. Germline V gene lookup returns CDR1 SGDLS and CDR2 YYNGEE. The CDR3 is 15 amino acids. The CDR3 reads CASSDRQGIGTEAFF. In nucleotides, the CDR3 is TGTGCCAGCAGCGACCGTCAGGGGATAGGAACTGAAGCTTTCTTT.

The genes are TRBV6-1 and TRBJ1-2; the D is unclear. This CDR3 is 16 amino acids long. CDR1 is MNHNS and CDR2 is SASEGT in the germline V gene. With 1 base removed from V and 4 bases from J, the gap between germline ends came to 16 bases. CDR3 nucleotides: TGTGCCAGCAGTGAAGGGGCAACAGTACAAACCTATGGCTACACCTTC. Its protein is CASSEGATVQTYGYTF.

The chain has TRBV13 and TRBJ1-1; tentatively, D is TRBD1 (5 bases). The CDR3 totals 15 residues. Germline values: CDR1 PRHDT, CDR2 FYEKMQ (reference sequence). V was cut by 5 bases and J by 1 base, with 14 bases left in between. CDR3: CASSPLGVRNTEAFF. CDR3 in DNA: TGTGCCAGCAGCCCCCTAGGGGTGAGGAACACTGAAGCTTTCTTT.

The CDR3 nucleotides read TGCGCCAGCAGCTTGGCGGGGTACCAAGAGACCCAGTACTTC. It translates to CASSLAGYQETQYF. The chain carries TRBV5-1 and TRBJ2-5; D might be TRBD2 (5 bases). The CDR3 totals 14 residues. V was pared by 0 bases and J by 0 bases, with 6 bases between. The germline gives CDR1 SGHRS, CDR2 YFSETQ.

The chain recombines TRBV7-2 with TRBJ2-3, with D perhaps matching TRBD1 (5 bases). Trimming stripped 5 bases from V and 8 bases from J, with 14 bases between. The CDR3 contains 13 residues. Germline CDR1 and CDR2: SGHTA and FQGNSA. The CDR3 loop reads CASSDSIWGTQYF. Here the CDR3 DNA reads TGTGCCAGCAGCGACAGTATCTGGGGTACGCAGTATTTT. Variable domain in full (rest from reference TRBV7-2 and TRBJ2-3): GAGVSQSPSNKVTEKGKDVELRCDPISGHTALYWYRQSLGQGLEFLIYFQGNSAPDKSGLPSDRFSAERTGGSVSTLTIQRTQQEDSAVYLCASSDSIWGTQYFGPGTRLTVL.

The V and J genes are TRBV6-6 and TRBJ1-5; 9 bases are a match to TRBD1. Unmatched junction bases numbered 10, after V lost 4 bases and J lost 6 bases. Germline-derived CDR1 and CDR2 are MNHNY and SVGAGI (reference sequence). This CDR3 is 16 amino acids long. CDR3 amino acids: CASSSTGTGITQPQHF. Written as DNA, the CDR3 is TGTGCCAGCAGTTCAACCGGGACAGGGATTACTCAGCCCCAGCATTTT.

This sequence joins TRBV28 and TRBJ1-3, with 10 bases that match TRBD1. CDR1 and CDR2 from the germline V gene are MDHEN and SYDVKM. The V segment lost 4 bases and the J segment 4 bases; nucleotides outside the gene matches: 7. CDR3 size: 16 residues. CDR3 sequence reads: CASSSGTGVKGNTIYF. The CDR3 region has the DNA TGTGCCAGCAGTTCCGGGACAGGGGTAAAAGGAAACACCATATATTTT.

J is TRBJ2-7 and V is TRBV5-6, with D unclear. CDR3 length: 14 residues. The ends were cut back, 0 bases at V and 1 base at J, with 8 bases in the middle. The germline V gene encodes CDR1 SGHDT and CDR2 YYEEEE. For the CDR3, the DNA is TGTGCCAGCAGCTTGGAGGCAGGATCCTACGAGCAGTACTTC. It specifies CASSLEAGSYEQYF.

J is TRBJ1-1 and V is TRBV5-1; 7 positions agree with TRBD1. The germline V gene has CDR1 SGHRS and CDR2 YFSETQ. The CDR3 has 14 amino acids. After removal of 2 bases from V and 6 bases from J, the junction contained 7 bases not matched to a gene. CDR3 region: CASSLGTDLSEAFF. The CDR3 DNA is TGCGCCAGCAGCTTAGGGACAGACCTTTCTGAAGCTTTCTTT.

The chain joins TRBV11-2 to TRBJ1-1, with TRBD1 matching over 9 bases. V gave up 5 bases and J gave up 2 bases; unmatched junction bases: 3. This CDR3 has 14 residues. Per germline, CDR1 SGHAT and CDR2 FQNNGV. CDR3 in amino acids: CASSTTGGNTEAFF. DNA of the CDR3: TGTGCCAGCAGCACCACAGGGGGCAACACTGAAGCTTTCTTT. The variable domain in full, completed from reference TRBV11-2 and TRBJ1-1, reads EAGVAQSPRYKIIEKRQSVAFWCNPISGHATLYWYQQILGQGPKLLIQFQNNGVVDDSQLPKDRFSAERLKGVDSTLKIQPAKLEDSAVYLCASSTTGGNTEAFFGQGTRLTVV.

This clone was seen just once. J is TRBJ1-5 and V is TRBV2; weak D call: TRBD1 (6 bases). V lost 6 bases to trimming and J lost 7 bases, with 16 bases between them. Germline V gene data show CDR1 as SNHLY and CDR2 as FYNNEI. This CDR3 is 14 amino acids long. CDR3 nucleotides: TGTGCCAGCAGGTCCGGACAGCCGGGACAGCCCCAGCATTTT. Its protein product is CASRSGQPGQPQHF. The full variable domain, in which reference TRBV2 and TRBJ1-5 provide the parts outside the CDR3, is EPEVTQTPSHQVTQMGQEVILRCVPISNHLYFYWYRQILGQKVEFLVSFYNNEISEKSEIFDDQFSVERPDGSNFTLKIRSTKLEDSAMYFCASRSGQPGQPQHFGDGTRLSIL.

The V call is TRBV6-2 or TRBV6-3, the J call TRBJ2-1; 9 bases agree with TRBD2. V lost 6 bases, J lost 4 bases, and 10 bases stayed unmatched. CDR1 and CDR2 from the germline V gene are MNHEY and SVGEGT. The CDR3 loop spans 16 amino acids. CDR3 sequence: CASSPGTSWTYNEQFF. DNA for the CDR3: TGTGCCAGCAGCCCCGGGACTAGCTGGACTTACAATGAGCAGTTCTTC.

This chain joins TRBV19 and TRBJ1-5; the D is unclear. Trimming cost V 2 bases and J 0 bases, with 11 bases left between them. Germline values: CDR1 LNHDA, CDR2 SQIVND (reference sequence). The CDR3 extends over 16 amino acids. In DNA form, the CDR3 reads TGTGCCAGTAGTATAAGCGGATACTATAGCAATCAGCCCCAGCATTTT. Amino acids: CASSISGYYSNQPQHF.